This T cell receptor beta chain was sequenced during a study of blood T cell repertoires in COVID-19. Overall study: Both acute and convalescent COVID-19 samples were obtained from the United States, Italy and Spain.

TCRdb's table, derived via immunoSEQ multiplex PCR, lists solely in-frame clones and lacks some. The sample has under 250,000 clones; around 84% are singletons. CDR1 and CDR2 from the germline V gene are SEHNR and FQNEAQ (reference sequence). V lost 1 base, J lost 0 bases, and 10 bases stayed unmatched. There are 18 residues in the CDR3. This chain uses TRBV7-9 with TRBJ1-1; 8 bases line up with TRBD1. The sequence came from a woman aged 60-70 years who had recovered from COVID-19. Sample: peripheral blood. The CDR3 DNA sequence: TGTGCCAGCAGCTTAGGCGGCAGGGGGCTCCCCATGAACACTGAAGCTTTCTTT. Amino acids: CASSLGGRGLPMNTEAFF.